This entry describes one TCR beta chain. The data are from a study of blood T cell repertoires in COVID-19. The assay was immunoSEQ multiplex PCR, and TCRdb's table has in-frame clones only and misses some. The table shows about 280,000 clones, with roughly 80% occurring only once. Trimming cost V 2 bases and J 4 bases, with 23 bases left between them. Per germline, CDR1 GTSNPN and CDR2 SVGIG (reference sequence). The CDR3 is 18 residues long. This clonotype was sampled from a woman aged 45-65 years who had recovered from COVID-19. Sequencing was carried out using peripheral blood. The rearrangement links TRBV30 to TRBJ1-4, with D unresolved. The CDR3 nucleotides are TGTGCCTGGAGTATTATAAAATTCGGTGGGCTGGGTAATGAAAAACTGTTTTTT. As protein: CAWSIIKFGGLGNEKLFF.